This TCR beta chain was observed in a study of cytomegalovirus exposure and HLA in healthy donors. Comment on this clone: Its specificity is unknown.

PCR used 60 Vbeta primers and 13 Jbeta primers. Libraries were prepared by immunoSEQ multiplex PCR; TCRdb keeps only in-frame clonotypes and omits some of them. The sample holds fewer than 60,000 clones, approximately 75% seen once. CDR1 is SGHVS and CDR2 is FQNEAQ in the germline V gene. This CDR3 is built from 15 residues. Deletions cut 4 bases from V and 4 bases from J, with 14 bases between. Notes on the study in general: As was reported, the classifier diagnosed cytomegalovirus status with high specificity and sensitivity.

This chain links TRBV7-8 with TRBJ1-3, with D possibly TRBD1 on 5 matching bases. The sequence was obtained from a woman between 40 and 50 years old in good health and CMV-seropositive. The sequencing input was PBMCs. CDR3 bases: TGTGCCAGCAGCTCCTCTGGGGCTGCCGGAAACACCATATATTTT. Translation gives CASSSSGAAGNTIYF.